This TCR delta chain emerged from a study of gamma-delta T cells after stem cell transplantation. This clone was seen only a few times. The junction differs from germline at one of its ends, possibly a read error. Germline V CDR1 and CDR2: GEAIGNYY, EKD. The CDR3 loop spans 19 amino acids. TCRdb used CATT to re-call clones from the RT-PCR reads. Seen here are approximately 4,200 delta-chain clones, 16% observed once, and the top ten hold around 5.1%. This TCR was sampled from a human donor. It is not recorded whose cells these are; they may come from a transplant donor. The rearrangement joins TRDV2 to TRDJ3, with TRDD3 matching over 8 bases. The material sequenced was gamma-delta T cells. CDR3 protein: CACDTNVLGVTWDARQMFF. The DNA of the CDR3 is TGTGCCTGTGACACCAACGTACTGGGGGTAACCTGGGACGCCCGACAGATGTTTTTC.